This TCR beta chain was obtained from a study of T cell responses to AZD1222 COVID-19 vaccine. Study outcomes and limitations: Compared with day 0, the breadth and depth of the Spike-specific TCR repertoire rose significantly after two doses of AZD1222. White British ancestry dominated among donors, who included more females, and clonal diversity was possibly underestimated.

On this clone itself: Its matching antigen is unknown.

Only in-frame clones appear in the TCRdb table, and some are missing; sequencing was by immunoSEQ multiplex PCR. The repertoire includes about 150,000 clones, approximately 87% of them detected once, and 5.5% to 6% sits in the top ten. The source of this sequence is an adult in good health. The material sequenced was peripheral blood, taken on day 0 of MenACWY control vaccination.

The CDR3 nucleotides are TGCGCCAGCAGCTTGGCCAAGCGTAGCGGGCTAGCCTACGAGCAGTACTTC. It translates to CASSLAKRSGLAYEQYF. The chain joins TRBV5-1 to TRBJ2-7, with 7 bases aligning to TRBD2. The CDR3 has 17 residues. J was trimmed by 2 bases and V by 0 bases; bases with no gene match: 11. CDR1 and CDR2 (germline): SGHRS, YFSETQ. Combining the CDR3 with reference TRBV5-1 and TRBJ2-7 gives the whole variable domain KAGVTQTPRYLIKTRGQQVTLSCSPISGHRSVSWYQQTPGQGLQFLFEYFSETQRNKGNFPGRFSGRQFSNSRSEMNVSTLELGDSALYLCASSLAKRSGLAYEQYFGPGTRLTVT.